The 19 T cell receptor beta chains listed next were all sequenced from one sample in a study of OX40 agonist ivuxolimab in advanced cancers. Clones were read by immunoSEQ multiplex PCR, and TCRdb kept only the in-frame ones, dropping some. The data contain about 77,000 clones, less than 90% of them singletons. Material: CD4+ or CD8+ T cells sorted from blood, obtained in a trial of the OX40 agonist ivuxolimab. Receptors originate from an adult with an advanced solid tumor such as melanoma, head and neck, liver or kidney cancer.

V gene TRBV7-9 combines with J gene TRBJ1-2; D unresolved. V was cut by 5 bases and J by 1 base, with 8 bases left in between. CDR3 length: 13 residues. In germline, CDR1 is SEHNR, CDR2 FQNEAQ (reference sequence). CDR3 residues: CASSADVNYGYTF. The CDR3 DNA is TGTGCCAGCAGCGCCGACGTTAACTATGGCTACACCTTC.

This chain connects TRBV4-2 to TRBJ2-3; D is possibly TRBD1 (6 bases). Trimming took off 0 bases at V and 8 bases at J, with 15 bases between the two ends. Germline V gene lookup returns CDR1 LGHNA and CDR2 YNFKEQ. This CDR3 has 15 residues. The CDR3 bases are TGTGCCAGCAGCCAAGAAGATGGGGGCCGCGGTACGCAGTATTTT. As protein: CASSQEDGGRGTQYF.

The rearrangement uses TRBV6-5 and TRBJ1-2, with TRBD1 as a possible D gene (5 bases). This CDR3 has 13 residues. The V gene lost 4 bases and the J gene lost 4 bases, with 10 bases spanning the gap. Germline V gene lookup returns CDR1 MNHEY and CDR2 SVGAGI. CDR3 amino acids: CASSLGLIYGYTF. The DNA of the CDR3 is TGTGCCAGCAGTTTGGGACTGATCTATGGCTACACCTTC.

This rearrangement joins TRBV9 to TRBJ2-5, with 8 nucleotides matching TRBD1. Looked up from germline, CDR1 is SGDLS and CDR2 is YYNGEE. J gave up 2 bases and V 4 bases, and 16 bases lay outside the gene matches. The CDR3 runs 18 residues. As DNA, the CDR3 is TGTGCCAGCAGCCCGGGGGCAGGGGGCTCGAGGGGGCAAGAGACCCAGTACTTC. This sequence encodes CASSPGAGGSRGQETQYF. Variable domain in full (rest from reference TRBV9 and TRBJ2-5): DSGVTQTPKHLITATGQRVTLRCSPRSGDLSVYWYQQSLDQGLQFLIQYYNGEERAKGNILERFSAQQFPDLHSELNLSSLELGDSALYFCASSPGAGGSRGQETQYFGPGTRLLVL.

This clone was recorded a few times. This chain connects TRBV30 to TRBJ1-2; D remains ambiguous. Per the germline V gene, CDR1 is GTSNPN and CDR2 is SVGIG (reference sequence). The CDR3 sequence is 10 residues long. Trimming left V 5 bases short and J 7 bases short, with 8 bases between. The CDR3 loop reads CAWRRGGYTF. In DNA, the CDR3 is TGTGCCTGGCGCCGGGGTGGCTACACCTTC.

The chain couples TRBV6-5 to TRBJ1-5; no firm D call. The V and J ends lost 0 bases and 4 bases respectively, with 7 bases between them. Per germline, CDR1 MNHEY and CDR2 SVGAGI. CDR3 length: 14 residues. In DNA, the CDR3 is TGTGCCAGCAGTTACTCGGCGGGAAATCAGCCCCAGCATTTT. Translation: CASSYSAGNQPQHF.

The chain carries TRBV18 and TRBJ2-3; 9 bases are shared with TRBD1. V shed 6 bases and J 6 bases; nucleotides not matched to a gene: 10. The CDR3 covers 15 residues. Germline lookup yields CDR1 KGHSH and CDR2 LQKENI. In DNA form, the CDR3 reads TGTGCCAGCTCCCCCTGGGACAGGGTCGTGGATACGCAGTATTTT. Amino acid sequence: CASSPWDRVVDTQYF.

This clone was detected once. The V gene is TRBV6-6, the J gene TRBJ2-7; a weak D match, TRBD1 (6 bases). V was cut by 7 bases and J by 0 bases, with 10 bases left in between. CDR1 is MNHNY and CDR2 is SVGAGI in the germline V gene (reference sequence). The CDR3 extends over 13 amino acids. The CDR3 nucleotides read TGTGCCAGCAAGGTACAGGGCTCCTACGAGCAGTACTTC. Protein sequence: CASKVQGSYEQYF.

This chain joins TRBV7-2 and TRBJ1-3; 9 bases match TRBD1. Germline CDR1 is SGHTA and CDR2 is FQGNSA. There are 15 residues in the CDR3. The ends lost 5 bases at V and 4 bases at J; junction bases unmatched: 6. The CDR3 is CASSRTGGDGNTIYF. CDR3 DNA: TGTGCCAGCAGCAGAACAGGGGGCGACGGAAACACCATATATTTT. Full variable domain (outside the CDR3, taken from reference TRBV7-2 and TRBJ1-3): GAGVSQSPSNKVTEKGKDVELRCDPISGHTALYWYRQSLGQGLEFLIYFQGNSAPDKSGLPSDRFSAERTGGSVSTLTIQRTQQEDSAVYLCASSRTGGDGNTIYFGEGSWLTVV.

The chain uses TRBV7-6 and TRBJ1-6; 7 bases fit TRBD1. Germline assignment: CDR1 SGHVS and CDR2 FNYEAQ. CDR3 size: 16 residues. V was clipped by 4 bases and J by 4 bases; unmatched bases: 7. CDR3 sequence: CASSSRQGPYNSPLHF. CDR3 nucleotides: TGTGCCAGCAGCTCCCGACAGGGACCTTATAATTCACCCCTCCACTTT.

This clone occurred a few times. The chain uses TRBV10-3 and TRBJ2-1; no clear D. CDR3 length: 11 residues. Germline V CDR1 and CDR2: ENHRY, SYGVKD. V was trimmed by 3 bases and J by 4 bases, leaving 1 base between them. CDR3 amino acids: CAISEYNEQFF. DNA of the CDR3: TGTGCCATCAGTGAATACAATGAGCAGTTCTTC.

V is TRBV5-1 and J is TRBJ2-3, with D tentatively TRBD2 (7 bases). V lost 4 bases and J lost 0, with 18 bases in between. The CDR3 is 17 residues long. Germline loops: CDR1 SGHRS, CDR2 YFSETQ. This CDR3 reads CASSAGSGGVSTDTQYF. In nucleotides, the CDR3 is TGCGCCAGCAGCGCCGGGTCGGGGGGCGTGAGCACAGATACGCAGTATTTT.

V gene TRBV5-4 combines with J gene TRBJ2-7, with 7 bases fitting TRBD1. V trimming: 4 bases; J trimming: 2 bases; junction bases outside the gene matches: 9. Germline CDR1 and CDR2: SGHNT and YYREEE (reference sequence). This CDR3 comprises 15 residues. CDR3 region: CASSPDRQTTYEQYF. The CDR3 region has the DNA TGTGCCAGCAGCCCGGACAGGCAAACTACCTACGAGCAGTACTTC. The variable domain in full, with the rest retrieved from reference TRBV5-4 and TRBJ2-7, is ETGVTQSPTHLIKTRGQQVTLRCSSQSGHNTVSWYQQALGQGPQFIFQYYREEENGRGNFPPRFSGLQFPNYSSELNVNALELDDSALYLCASSPDRQTTYEQYFGPGTRLTVT.

The chain carries TRBV18 and TRBJ2-6; D unresolved. CDR1 is KGHSH and CDR2 is LQKENI in the germline V gene. V was shortened by 3 bases and J by 4 bases, with 10 bases between the two germline ends. This CDR3 is 15 amino acids long. The CDR3 sequence is CASSPQAAGANVLTF. The CDR3 DNA is TGTGCCAGCTCACCCCAGGCGGCCGGGGCCAACGTCCTGACTTTC.

The V call is TRBV5-4, the J call TRBJ2-1; maybe TRBD2 (6 bases). V lost 2 bases to trimming and J lost 7 bases, with 10 bases between them. Germline CDR1 and CDR2: SGHNT and YYREEE (reference sequence). CDR3 length: 13 amino acids. The CDR3 region has the DNA TGTGCCAGCAGCTTCGCGGGGAGAAATGAGCAGTTCTTC. This gives the protein CASSFAGRNEQFF.

This clone was seen once. The chain links TRBV5-4 to TRBJ2-7, with TRBD2 identical over 8 bases. J was trimmed by 5 bases and V by 4 bases; bases with no gene match: 11. This CDR3 comprises 15 residues. Germline V lookup: CDR1 SGHNT, CDR2 YYREEE (reference sequence). The CDR3, as DNA: TGTGCCAGCAGCCCAACCTACGGGGGGGATAACGAGCAGTACTTC. Translating gives CASSPTYGGDNEQYF.

This rearrangement joins TRBV11-2 to TRBJ2-1; 9 nucleotides align to TRBD2. Germline lookup yields CDR1 SGHAT and CDR2 FQNNGV. V lost 4 bases and J lost 0; bases outside the gene matches: 10. The CDR3 has 18 residues. The CDR3 nucleotides read TGTGCCAGCAGCTCGGCCAGCGGGGGGACGAGCTCCTACAATGAGCAGTTCTTC. Protein: CASSSASGGTSSYNEQFF.

The chain is built from TRBV6-1 and TRBJ2-5, with 12 bases identical to TRBD2. The CDR3 spans 17 residues. V lost 4 bases, J lost 3 bases, and 9 bases stayed unmatched. In germline, CDR1 is MNHNS, CDR2 SASEGT. Written as DNA, the CDR3 is TGTGCCAGCAGTGCTTCTTCCGGACTAGCGGGGAAAGAGACCCAGTACTTC. Encoded protein: CASSASSGLAGKETQYF.

The V call is TRBV6-5, the J call TRBJ2-2; TRBD1 is a possible D gene (6 bases). This CDR3 is 14 amino acids long. V lost 6 bases to trimming and J lost 7 bases, with 15 bases between them. Per germline, CDR1 MNHEY and CDR2 SVGAGI. The CDR3 is CASRPQGTGGELFF. The CDR3 DNA reads TGTGCCAGCAGACCTCAGGGGACGGGCGGGGAGCTGTTTTTT.